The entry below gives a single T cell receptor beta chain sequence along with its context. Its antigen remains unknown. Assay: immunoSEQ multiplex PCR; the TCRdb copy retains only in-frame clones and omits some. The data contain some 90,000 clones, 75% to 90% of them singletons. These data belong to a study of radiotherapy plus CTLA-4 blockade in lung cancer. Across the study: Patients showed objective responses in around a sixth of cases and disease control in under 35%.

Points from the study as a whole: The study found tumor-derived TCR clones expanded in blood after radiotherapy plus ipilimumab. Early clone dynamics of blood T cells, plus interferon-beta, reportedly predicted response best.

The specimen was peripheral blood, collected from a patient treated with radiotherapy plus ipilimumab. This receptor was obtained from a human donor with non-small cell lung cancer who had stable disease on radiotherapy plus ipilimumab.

CDR3 coding DNA: TGCGCCAGCAGCCAGTACTCAGGGGCCAAAAACATTCAGTACTTC. Protein: CASSQYSGAKNIQYF. V gene TRBV4-1 combines with J gene TRBJ2-4; perhaps TRBD1 as D (5 bases). V dropped 3 bases and J dropped 1 base, with 10 bases sitting between them. The germline CDR1 and CDR2 sequences are MGHRA and YSYEKL. The CDR3 has 15 residues.